These T cell receptor beta chains were read from a single sample in a study of cytomegalovirus exposure and HLA in healthy donors. TCRdb's copy holds only in-frame clones and misses some; the assay was immunoSEQ multiplex PCR. The sample shows around 170,000 clones, 88% of them seen only once. The sequenced material came from PBMCs. The receptors derive from a man between 18 and 29 years old in good health and CMV-seronegative. Both conserved end residues are part of each CDR3. Each record gives: clone size, V gene, D gene, J gene, CDR3 DNA, CDR3 protein. The D gene is left open where the match is weak. Not every row has a clone size; where given, it reads once, few, many or a size class.

abundance: .
v_gene: TRBV7-8
d_gene: TRBD2
j_gene: TRBJ2-5
CDR3nt: TGTGCCAGCAGCTACCCCTTAGCGGGAGGGCCCCCAGAGACCCAGTACTTC
CDR3aa: CASSYPLAGGPPETQYF

abundance: .
v_gene: TRBV7-8
d_gene: .
j_gene: TRBJ1-3
CDR3nt: TGTGCCAGCAGCCGTCTCATCAACCCGGGTAGTGGAAACACCATATATTTT
CDR3aa: CASSRLINPGSGNTIYF

abundance: .
v_gene: TRBV6-5
d_gene: .
j_gene: TRBJ2-7
CDR3nt: TGTGCCAGCAGTTCTGGCCCTCCGGCGGACGAGCAGTACTTC
CDR3aa: CASSSGPPADEQYF

abundance: .
v_gene: TRBV7-9
d_gene: .
j_gene: TRBJ1-2
CDR3nt: TGTGCCAGCAATCGGGGTTCGACTAACTATGGCTACACCTTC
CDR3aa: CASNRGSTNYGYTF

abundance: .
v_gene: TRBV7-2
d_gene: TRBD2
j_gene: TRBJ2-7
CDR3nt: TGTGCCAGCAGCTTAGCGGGAGCGGGAGCCCTCTCCTACGAGCAGTACTTC
CDR3aa: CASSLAGAGALSYEQYF

abundance: .
v_gene: TRBV5-1
d_gene: TRBD2
j_gene: TRBJ2-6
CDR3nt: TGCGCCAGCAGCTTGGCCCGACTAGCGGGGGAATCTGGGGCCAACGTCCTGACTTTC
CDR3aa: CASSLARLAGESGANVLTF

abundance: .
v_gene: TRBV27
d_gene: TRBD1
j_gene: TRBJ2-7
CDR3nt: TGTGCCAGCAGTTTACGGACCGGGACAGCCTACGAGCAGTACTTC
CDR3aa: CASSLRTGTAYEQYF

abundance: .
v_gene: TRBV14
d_gene: TRBD2
j_gene: TRBJ2-7
CDR3nt: TGTGCCAGCAGCCAAGCGGGAGGGCCCAACGAGCAGTACTTC
CDR3aa: CASSQAGGPNEQYF

abundance: .
v_gene: TRBV28
d_gene: .
j_gene: TRBJ1-5
CDR3nt: TGTGCCAGCAGTCTTACGGCCCAGCATTTT
CDR3aa: CASSLTAQHF

abundance: .
v_gene: TRBV27
d_gene: TRBD1
j_gene: TRBJ2-7
CDR3nt: TGTGCCAGCAGTTTAGGGGGACAGGGTATCGAGCAGTACTTC
CDR3aa: CASSLGGQGIEQYF

abundance: .
v_gene: TRBV5-5
d_gene: TRBD1
j_gene: TRBJ1-4
CDR3nt: TGTGCCAGCAGCCCGGGACAGGGATACGAAAAACTGTTTTTT
CDR3aa: CASSPGQGYEKLFF

abundance: .
v_gene: TRBV9
d_gene: .
j_gene: TRBJ2-5
CDR3nt: TGTGCCAGCAGCGTACTGGTGGGGGGAGGAGAGACCCAGTACTTC
CDR3aa: CASSVLVGGGETQYF

abundance: .
v_gene: TRBV19
d_gene: TRBD2
j_gene: TRBJ2-7
CDR3nt: TGTGCCACAGGACTAGGGCAGAACGAGCAGTACTTC
CDR3aa: CATGLGQNEQYF

abundance: .
v_gene: TRBV4-3
d_gene: .
j_gene: TRBJ2-5
CDR3nt: TGCGCCAGCAGCCCCACTCCTAGAGAGACCCAGTACTTC
CDR3aa: CASSPTPRETQYF

abundance: .
v_gene: TRBV11-3
d_gene: .
j_gene: TRBJ1-3
CDR3nt: TGTGCCAGCAGCTTAGGCAGCTCTGGAAACACCATATATTTT
CDR3aa: CASSLGSSGNTIYF

abundance: .
v_gene: TRBV14
d_gene: .
j_gene: TRBJ1-1
CDR3nt: TGTGCCAGCAGCCCCCGTATCGACACTGAAGCTTTCTTT
CDR3aa: CASSPRIDTEAFF

abundance: .
v_gene: TRBV11-2
d_gene: .
j_gene: TRBJ2-7
CDR3nt: TGTGCCAGCAGCCGCCAGGGGTACGAGCAGTACTTC
CDR3aa: CASSRQGYEQYF

abundance: .
v_gene: TRBV4-3
d_gene: TRBD1
j_gene: TRBJ2-2
CDR3nt: TGCGCCAGCAGCGTGGACAGGGGATTGAACACCGGGGAGCTGTTTTTT
CDR3aa: CASSVDRGLNTGELFF

abundance: .
v_gene: TRBV28
d_gene: TRBD1
j_gene: TRBJ2-4
CDR3nt: TGTGCCAGCAGTTTAAGTGTAGGGGGCGCGGACATTCAGTACTTC
CDR3aa: CASSLSVGGADIQYF

abundance: .
v_gene: TRBV28
d_gene: .
j_gene: TRBJ2-2
CDR3nt: TGTGCCAGCAGTTTACGGCGGAGGGGACCAAATAAATTCCTCACCGGGGAGCTGTTTTTT
CDR3aa: CASSLRRRGPNKFLTGELFF

abundance: .
v_gene: TRBV4-3
d_gene: .
j_gene: TRBJ2-3
CDR3nt: TGCGCCAGCAGCCAAGTACTCCTCCGGGGCACAGATACGCAGTATTTT
CDR3aa: CASSQVLLRGTDTQYF

abundance: .
v_gene: TRBV28
d_gene: .
j_gene: TRBJ2-3
CDR3nt: TGTGCCAGCCACGCCCCAGGGGACATAGGAAATACGCAGTATTTT
CDR3aa: CASHAPGDIGNTQYF

abundance: once
v_gene: TRBV28
d_gene: .
j_gene: TRBJ1-3
CDR3nt: TGTGCCAGCAATCTGGGGAGACAACGTGGAAACACCATATATTTT
CDR3aa: CASNLGRQRGNTIYF

abundance: .
v_gene: TRBV7-8
d_gene: TRBD1
j_gene: TRBJ1-2
CDR3nt: TGTGCCATCCCGACCGGGACAGGGGACGACTATGGCTACACCTTC
CDR3aa: CAIPTGTGDDYGYTF

abundance: .
v_gene: TRBV7-9
d_gene: .
j_gene: TRBJ1-2
CDR3nt: TGTGCCAGCACCCGGGAGGAATATGGCTACACCTTC
CDR3aa: CASTREEYGYTF

abundance: .
v_gene: TRBV5-1
d_gene: TRBD1
j_gene: TRBJ2-5
CDR3nt: TGCGCCAGCAGCCGAAAGGGACAGGTTAAGACCCAGTACTTC
CDR3aa: CASSRKGQVKTQYF

abundance: .
v_gene: TRBV5-6
d_gene: .
j_gene: TRBJ1-1
CDR3nt: TGTGCCAGCAGATTTCGACGGAATTTGGGCAACACTGAAGCTTTCTTT
CDR3aa: CASRFRRNLGNTEAFF

abundance: once
v_gene: TRBV6-1
d_gene: .
j_gene: TRBJ2-1
CDR3nt: TGTGCCAGCAGTGAATTTTCGGACTTATCCTACAATGAGCAGTTCTTC
CDR3aa: CASSEFSDLSYNEQFF

abundance: .
v_gene: TRBV5-1
d_gene: TRBD1
j_gene: TRBJ1-2
CDR3nt: TGCGCCAGCAGCTTGGAAAGGACAGGGGAGGATGGCTACACCTTC
CDR3aa: CASSLERTGEDGYTF

abundance: .
v_gene: TRBV19
d_gene: .
j_gene: TRBJ2-7
CDR3nt: TGTGCCAGTAGTATTGGAACAGGCCCCTACGAGCAGTACTTC
CDR3aa: CASSIGTGPYEQYF

abundance: .
v_gene: TRBV28
d_gene: TRBD1
j_gene: TRBJ1-4
CDR3nt: TGTGCCAGCAGTACCCTCCACAGGGGAGAGACTAATGAAAAACTGTTTTTT
CDR3aa: CASSTLHRGETNEKLFF

abundance: .
v_gene: TRBV30
d_gene: .
j_gene: TRBJ2-5
CDR3nt: TGTGCCTGGAGTGTGGAGGGTCGGAGGATGGAGACCCAGTACTTC
CDR3aa: CAWSVEGRRMETQYF

abundance: .
v_gene: TRBV2
d_gene: .
j_gene: TRBJ1-2
CDR3nt: TGTGCCAGCAGTTCCCAGGAAAACTATGGCTACACCTTC
CDR3aa: CASSSQENYGYTF

abundance: .
v_gene: TRBV5-1
d_gene: TRBD2
j_gene: TRBJ2-1
CDR3nt: TGCGCCAGCAGCTTGGATATTGGCGGGGGGGCCTACAATGAGCAGTTCTTC
CDR3aa: CASSLDIGGGAYNEQFF

abundance: .
v_gene: TRBV6-5
d_gene: TRBD1
j_gene: TRBJ1-2
CDR3nt: TGTGCCAGCAGTATACAGGGGGGGAACGACTATGGCTACACCTTC
CDR3aa: CASSIQGGNDYGYTF

abundance: once
v_gene: TRBV19
d_gene: .
j_gene: TRBJ1-1
CDR3nt: TGTGCCGTCAGAGGGGGTGGGACTGAAGCTTTCTTT
CDR3aa: CAVRGGGTEAFF

abundance: few
v_gene: TRBV2
d_gene: .
j_gene: TRBJ1-5
CDR3nt: TGTGCCAGCAGTGAAGGGACAAGCAATCAGCCCCAGCATTTT
CDR3aa: CASSEGTSNQPQHF

abundance: .
v_gene: TRBV5-1
d_gene: TRBD1
j_gene: TRBJ1-3
CDR3nt: TGCGCCAGCAGCTTGGATGCAGGGGGCTCTGGAAACACCATATATTTT
CDR3aa: CASSLDAGGSGNTIYF

abundance: .
v_gene: TRBV5-1
d_gene: .
j_gene: TRBJ1-5
CDR3nt: TGCGCCAGCAGCTTGGACGGGTATAGCAATCAGCCCCAGCATTTT
CDR3aa: CASSLDGYSNQPQHF

abundance: .
v_gene: TRBV2
d_gene: TRBD1
j_gene: TRBJ1-2
CDR3nt: TGTGCCAGCACGCCGGGACAGGGGGCTGGTGGCTACACCTTC
CDR3aa: CASTPGQGAGGYTF

abundance: .
v_gene: TRBV29-1
d_gene: .
j_gene: TRBJ1-1
CDR3nt: TGCAGCGTTTCCCGCGACAGATGGACTGAAGCTTTCTTT
CDR3aa: CSVSRDRWTEAFF

abundance: .
v_gene: TRBV6-5
d_gene: .
j_gene: TRBJ2-2
CDR3nt: TGTGCCAGCAGTTACGGAGCTAGCGCAACCGGGGAGCTGTTTTTT
CDR3aa: CASSYGASATGELFF

abundance: .
v_gene: TRBV2
d_gene: TRBD1
j_gene: TRBJ2-4
CDR3nt: TGTGCCAGCAGTGTGGGGACAGCAACCCAAAACATTCAGTACTTC
CDR3aa: CASSVGTATQNIQYF

abundance: few
v_gene: TRBV5-4
d_gene: TRBD1
j_gene: TRBJ2-7
CDR3nt: TGTGCCAGCAGGCAGGACAGGGGGCCGCGGGAGCAGTACTTC
CDR3aa: CASRQDRGPREQYF

abundance: .
v_gene: TRBV27
d_gene: .
j_gene: TRBJ1-1
CDR3nt: TGTGCCAGCAGTTTATCACAGGGATGGGTGGCTGAAGCTTTCTTT
CDR3aa: CASSLSQGWVAEAFF

abundance: .
v_gene: TRBV28
d_gene: TRBD2
j_gene: TRBJ2-1
CDR3nt: TGTGCCAGCAGTGGGGCGGGAGAGTGGAATGAGCAGTTCTTC
CDR3aa: CASSGAGEWNEQFF

abundance: .
v_gene: TRBV4-1
d_gene: .
j_gene: TRBJ1-1
CDR3nt: TGCGCCAGCAGCCAAGATATTCTAACAGGGCATAAGTACACTGAAGCTTTCTTT
CDR3aa: CASSQDILTGHKYTEAFF

abundance: .
v_gene: TRBV27
d_gene: TRBD2
j_gene: TRBJ2-1
CDR3nt: TGTGCCAGCAGTAGTCTCCTAGCGGGGGGGATCTCCTACAATGAGCAGTTCTTC
CDR3aa: CASSSLLAGGISYNEQFF

abundance: .
v_gene: TRBV7-2
d_gene: .
j_gene: TRBJ1-5
CDR3nt: TGTGCCAGCAGCTTTTCATACAGAGACAATCAGCCCCAGCATTTT
CDR3aa: CASSFSYRDNQPQHF

abundance: .
v_gene: TRBV6-5
d_gene: .
j_gene: TRBJ2-3
CDR3nt: TGTGCCAGCAGTAGCGTAGCGGCTAGCACAGATACGCAGTATTTT
CDR3aa: CASSSVAASTDTQYF

abundance: once
v_gene: TRBV27
d_gene: TRBD1
j_gene: TRBJ1-1
CDR3nt: TGTGCCAGCGGGACAGGGGGCCTCACTGAAGCTTTCTTT
CDR3aa: CASGTGGLTEAFF

abundance: .
v_gene: TRBV7-9
d_gene: TRBD1
j_gene: TRBJ1-5
CDR3nt: TGTGCCAGCAGCTTAGGGACAGGGGATCCGCGGAGGCATTTT
CDR3aa: CASSLGTGDPRRHF

abundance: .
v_gene: TRBV19
d_gene: .
j_gene: TRBJ2-2
CDR3nt: TGTGCCAGTAGTATTCGGACCGGGGAGCTGTTTTTT
CDR3aa: CASSIRTGELFF

abundance: .
v_gene: TRBV5-1
d_gene: TRBD1
j_gene: TRBJ1-2
CDR3nt: TGCGCCAGCAGCATACTGGGACAGGGGGGAGGCTACACCTTC
CDR3aa: CASSILGQGGGYTF

abundance: .
v_gene: TRBV6-1
d_gene: TRBD1
j_gene: TRBJ1-1
CDR3nt: TGTGCCAGCAGTGAAGCGACAGGGAGAAAGGACACTGAAGCTTTCTTT
CDR3aa: CASSEATGRKDTEAFF

abundance: .
v_gene: TRBV19
d_gene: TRBD1
j_gene: TRBJ2-5
CDR3nt: TGTGCCAGTAGTATCCAATACACTCGGGGCAGGGGGGAGACCCAGTACTTC
CDR3aa: CASSIQYTRGRGETQYF

abundance: once
v_gene: TRBV11-2
d_gene: .
j_gene: TRBJ1-2
CDR3nt: TGTGCCAGCAGCCCGTACAGTCTCCACTATGGCTACACCTTC
CDR3aa: CASSPYSLHYGYTF

abundance: .
v_gene: TRBV29-1
d_gene: TRBD1
j_gene: TRBJ1-5
CDR3nt: TGCAGCGCCATCCTCGGGACAGGGTTCAGCAATCAGCCCCAGCATTTT
CDR3aa: CSAILGTGFSNQPQHF